The 25 T cell receptor beta chains below all came from one sample that was sequenced in a study of T-cell reconstitution after alpha-beta-depleted transplantation in children. Unique molecular identifiers were used to barcode this TCRbeta library. MiXCR, applied by TCRdb to the PCR reads, yields one record per CDR3 protein. The repertoire holds approximately 520,000 distinct CDR3 sequences, with approximately 29% as singletons. This material consisted of PBMCs from the stem cell graft donor, taken from the stem cell graft. These receptors all stem from a human donor who donated a stem cell graft to a child with aplastic anemia.

This clonotype was detected once. The chain links TRBV6-2 or TRBV6-3 to TRBJ2-2, with a weak D call TRBD1 (6 bases). The V end was cut by 8 bases, the J end by 4 bases, with 11 bases between. Germline assignment: CDR1 MNHEY and CDR2 SVGEGT. The length of the CDR3 is 13 residues. This CDR3 is CASQQGSTGELFF. The CDR3 nucleotides read TGTGCCAGCCAACAGGGTTCCACCGGGGAGCTGTTTTTT.

J is TRBJ1-1 and V is TRBV11-2; D is perhaps TRBD1 (6 bases). Per the germline V gene, CDR1 is SGHAT and CDR2 is FQNNGV. Trimming cost V 3 bases and J 0 bases, with 23 bases left between them. The CDR3 spans 19 residues. In nucleotides, the CDR3 is TGTGCCAGCAGCTTTGGACCGGGCGGGTTACAGGGCATGAACACTGAAGCTTTCTTT. Translating gives CASSFGPGGLQGMNTEAFF. Full variable domain (outside the CDR3, taken from reference TRBV11-2 and TRBJ1-1): EAGVAQSPRYKIIEKRQSVAFWCNPISGHATLYWYQQILGQGPKLLIQFQNNGVVDDSQLPKDRFSAERLKGVDSTLKIQPAKLEDSAVYLCASSFGPGGLQGMNTEAFFGQGTRLTVV.

V usage is TRBV12-3 or TRBV12-4 and J usage is TRBJ1-2; no firm D call. This CDR3 region has 13 residues. Trimming took 5 bases from V and 4 from J, leaving 11 bases between them. CDR3 DNA sequence: TGTGCCAGCAGTCCCAGTTGGGGCTATGGCTACACCTTC. It yields the protein CASSPSWGYGYTF.

This chain links TRBV5-4 with TRBJ2-1; TRBD2 matches 8 bases. This CDR3 region has 14 residues. J was trimmed by 9 bases and V by 1 base; bases with no gene match: 6. Germline CDR1 reads SGHNT; CDR2 reads YYREEE (reference sequence). CDR3 region: CASSLRGGNGEQFF. The DNA for the CDR3 is TGTGCCAGCAGCTTGCGGGGGGGAAATGGTGAGCAGTTCTTC.

This clonotype has a handful of counts. The CDR3 nucleotides are TGTGCCAGCAGCCAAGCGGGTGTAACTAATGAAAAACTGTTTTTT. This encodes CASSQAGVTNEKLFF. The gene calls are TRBV14 and TRBJ1-4; no clear D gene. V was cut by 1 base and J by 1 base, with 7 bases left in between. The CDR3 has 15 amino acids. Germline CDR1 reads SGHDN; CDR2 reads FVKESK.

The rearrangement uses TRBV5-5 and TRBJ2-5, with a tentative D call TRBD1 (5 bases). Germline loops: CDR1 SGHKS, CDR2 YYEKEE (reference sequence). The CDR3 consists of 16 residues. The V gene lost 4 bases and the J gene lost 7 bases, with 23 bases spanning the gap. Here the CDR3 reads CASSGLGAQGFGTQYF. The CDR3 nucleotides are TGTGCCAGCAGCGGGCTTGGGGCCCAAGGGTTTGGGACCCAGTACTTC.

Only a few counts were recorded for this clonotype. This chain uses TRBV6-1 with TRBJ1-2; 9 positions match TRBD1. V was clipped by 6 bases and J by 6 bases; unmatched bases: 14. Germline V gives CDR1 MNHNS, CDR2 SASEGT. The CDR3 consists of 16 residues. The CDR3 DNA reads TGTGCCAGCAGGCCCGCCGCCGGGACAGGGAGTGATGGCTACACCTTC. Protein product: CASRPAAGTGSDGYTF.

This clonotype was seen a handful of times. The chain uses TRBV29-1 and TRBJ2-5, with 7 bases matching TRBD2. The germline gives CDR1 SQVTM, CDR2 ANQGSEA. The CDR3 length is 13 residues. J gave up 5 bases and V 6 bases, and 9 bases lay outside the gene matches. CDR3 DNA sequence: TGCAGCGTGGGGGGGACCTTCGGGGAGACCCAGTACTTC. As protein: CSVGGTFGETQYF. Based on the CDR3 plus reference TRBV29-1 and TRBJ2-5, the full variable domain is SAVISQKPSRDICQRGTSLTIQCQVDSQVTMMFWYRQQPGQSLTLIATANQGSEATYESGFVIDKFPISRPNLTFSTLTVSNMSPEDSSIYLCSVGGTFGETQYFGPGTRLLVL.

The V call is TRBV12-3 or TRBV12-4, the J call TRBJ2-2; D is tentatively TRBD1 or TRBD2 (6 bases each). CDR3 size: 15 residues. V was clipped by 5 bases and J by 5 bases, with 15 bases between them. In DNA form, the CDR3 reads TGTGCCAGCAGTGGGGGCCCAGGGAGGACCGGGGAGCTGTTTTTT. Translation: CASSGGPGRTGELFF.

This clonotype was counted between two and nine times. This chain links TRBV7-2 with TRBJ1-6; 7 nucleotides line up with TRBD1. Germline CDR1 and CDR2: SGHTA and FQGNSA. This CDR3 is built from 15 residues. V gave up 4 bases and J gave up 7 bases; unmatched junction bases: 7. The chain's CDR3 is CASSSQGTANSPLHF. The CDR3 region has the DNA TGTGCCAGCAGCTCCCAGGGGACAGCAAATTCACCCCTCCACTTT.

This clonotype was counted only a few times. V usage is TRBV18 and J usage is TRBJ1-1, with 7 bases identical to TRBD1. Trimming took 3 bases from V and 5 from J; bases not matched to a gene: 12. This CDR3 has 16 residues. Germline CDR1 KGHSH, CDR2 LQKENI. Here the CDR3 DNA reads TGTGCCAGCTCACCCCTCTTCGAGGGGGCAGGGACTGAAGCTTTCTTT. It encodes CASSPLFEGAGTEAFF. The full variable domain, with the rest looked up from reference TRBV18 and TRBJ1-1, is NAGVMQNPRHLVRRRGQEARLRCSPMKGHSHVYWYRQLPEEGLKFMVYLQKENIIDESGMPKERFSAEFPKEGPSILRIQQVVRGDSAAYFCASSPLFEGAGTEAFFGQGTRLTVV.

This clonotype turned up a few times. The chain couples TRBV15 to TRBJ2-7; D unresolved. V dropped 0 bases and J dropped 4 bases, with 10 bases sitting between them. The CDR3 contains 14 residues. CDR1 is LNHNV and CDR2 is YYDKDF in the germline V gene (reference sequence). For the CDR3, the DNA is TGTGCCACCAGCAGAGATAGAGGCCCTTACGAGCAGTACTTC. This sequence encodes CATSRDRGPYEQYF.

This clonotype was seen only once. The J gene is TRBJ1-4, the V gene TRBV6-5, with D possibly being TRBD1 (5 bases). From germline, CDR1 is MNHEY and CDR2 SVGAGI. The V and J ends lost 0 bases and 8 bases respectively, with 13 bases between them. The CDR3 runs to 15 residues. The chain's CDR3 is CASSYSGGKGEKLFF. CDR3 DNA sequence: TGTGCCAGCAGTTACTCTGGGGGGAAAGGGGAAAAACTGTTTTTT.

This clonotype was counted between two and nine times. The chain joins TRBV29-1 to TRBJ2-3; weak D call: TRBD2 (6 bases). Trimming shortened V by 2 bases and J by 1 base, and 13 bases separated the two germline ends. CDR3 length: 15 residues. CDR1 and CDR2 from the germline V gene are SQVTM and ANQGSEA. The CDR3, as DNA: TGCAGCGTTGAATGGAGGGGAAGCGGCACAGATACGCAGTATTTT. Translation: CSVEWRGSGTDTQYF.

CDR3 sequence: CASSEALRPTPRKLFF. Written as DNA, the CDR3 is TGTGCCAGCAGTGAAGCGCTACGTCCCACCCCGAGGAAACTGTTTTTT. The genes are TRBV2 and TRBJ1-4; D gene ambiguous. The germline V gene encodes CDR1 SNHLY and CDR2 FYNNEI. This CDR3 has 16 amino acids. The germline V and J ends were trimmed by 0 bases and 11 bases, with 19 bases remaining between them.

V is TRBV12-3 or TRBV12-4 and J is TRBJ2-7, with 7 positions matching TRBD2. The CDR3 totals 15 residues. V gave up 7 bases and J gave up 5 bases; unmatched junction bases: 14. The CDR3 here is CASKPVGGLTDEQYF. CDR3 sequence (DNA): TGTGCCAGCAAACCGGTCGGGGGGTTGACGGACGAGCAGTACTTC.

V is TRBV9 and J is TRBJ1-5, with 7 bases that match TRBD1. V trimming: 3 bases; J trimming: 0 bases; junction bases outside the gene matches: 3. The germline V gene encodes CDR1 SGDLS and CDR2 YYNGEE. The length of the CDR3 is 15 residues. The CDR3 region has the DNA TGTGCCAGCAGCGAGGGACAGAATAGCAATCAGCCCCAGCATTTT. It translates to CASSEGQNSNQPQHF.

This clonotype was counted a few times. V is TRBV12-3 or TRBV12-4 and J is TRBJ2-3, with D tentatively TRBD2 (5 bases). Trimming took 8 bases from V and 1 from J, leaving 19 bases between them. The CDR3 sequence is 16 residues long. The CDR3 nucleotides are TGTGCCAGCGCCTGGACTCAAGGGTATCGCACAGATACGCAGTATTTT. As protein: CASAWTQGYRTDTQYF.

Only a few counts were recorded for this clonotype. This sequence joins TRBV20-1 and TRBJ1-5; 7 bases agree with TRBD1. Germline values: CDR1 DFQATT, CDR2 SNEGSKA (reference sequence). Germline trimming cut 1 base from V and 3 bases from J; bases unmatched to any gene: 6. This CDR3 is 15 amino acids long. The CDR3 DNA follows: TGCAGTGCTAGAGTGTCAGGGGGACTCAATCAGCCCCAGCATTTT. Translated, it gives CSARVSGGLNQPQHF.

V is TRBV12-3 or TRBV12-4 and J is TRBJ2-5; D is tentatively TRBD1 or TRBD2 (5 bases each). The V end was cut by 5 bases, the J end by 4 bases, with 20 bases between. CDR3 length: 16 residues. CDR3 region: CASSIPGTEPPETQYF. In DNA, the CDR3 is TGTGCCAGCAGTATCCCCGGGACGGAGCCACCAGAGACCCAGTACTTC.

This rearrangement joins TRBV12-3 or TRBV12-4 to TRBJ2-1; TRBD2 agrees at 10 bases. V was pared by 10 bases and J by 10 bases, with 10 bases of the junction left unmatched. This CDR3 is 13 amino acids long. Here the CDR3 reads CAIVVAGGIEQFF. CDR3 bases: TGTGCCATCGTCGTAGCGGGAGGAATCGAGCAGTTCTTC.

V is TRBV14 and J is TRBJ2-7; D uncertain. The CDR3 is 16 amino acids. Trimming stripped 1 base from V and 0 bases from J, with 13 bases between. Germline V gives CDR1 SGHDN, CDR2 FVKESK. The CDR3 DNA reads as TGTGCCAGCAGCCAAGCCGGCAAACCAACCTCCTACGAGCAGTACTTC. It encodes CASSQAGKPTSYEQYF.

The V and J genes are TRBV27 and TRBJ1-2; 9 nucleotides match TRBD1. CDR3 size: 18 residues. The V segment lost 6 bases and the J segment 6 bases; nucleotides outside the gene matches: 20. The germline V gene encodes CDR1 MNHEY and CDR2 SMNVEV (reference sequence). CDR3 protein: CASSFSPWTGESFDGYTF. In nucleotides, the CDR3 is TGTGCCAGCAGCTTTTCCCCATGGACAGGGGAAAGCTTTGATGGCTACACCTTC.

The rearrangement links TRBV20-1 to TRBJ1-1; D remains unclear. The CDR3 is 16 residues long. Germline V gives CDR1 DFQATT, CDR2 SNEGSKA (reference sequence). The germline V and J ends were trimmed by 3 bases and 0 bases, with 17 bases remaining between them. In DNA, the CDR3 is TGCAGTGCTAGCGCCCCGGGAGCGGCGGTGAACACTGAAGCTTTCTTT. Residues: CSASAPGAAVNTEAFF.

A single count supports this clonotype. The chain links TRBV20-1 to TRBJ1-1; tentative D call: TRBD1 (5 bases). Trimming pared 3 bases from V and 2 bases from J, leaving 13 bases between. The CDR3 consists of 14 residues. Germline CDR1 and CDR2: DFQATT and SNEGSKA (reference sequence). CDR3 sequence reads: CSASPTGLNTEAFF. Written as DNA, the CDR3 is TGCAGTGCTAGCCCTACAGGCTTAAACACTGAAGCTTTCTTT.